The T cell receptor beta chain under discussion was sequenced for a study of cytomegalovirus exposure and HLA in healthy donors. Broader study findings: In vitro testing confirmed three CMV-associated chains as specific for CMV antigens.

In regard to this clone: Its antigen is unidentified.

This CDR3 contains 14 residues. J was trimmed by 5 bases and V by 5 bases; bases with no gene match: 8. The germline CDR1 and CDR2 sequences are SGHRS and YFSETQ. The PCR made use of 60 Vbeta and 13 Jbeta primers. Sequenced by immunoSEQ multiplex PCR; TCRdb stores in-frame clones only, minus some. The sample has some 150,000 clones; approximately 65% are singletons. The sequenced sample consisted of PBMCs. The chain joins TRBV5-1 to TRBJ1-1; the match to TRBD1 covers 8 bases. This TCR came from a man in his forties in good health and CMV-seronegative. The DNA for the CDR3 is TGCGCCAGCAGTTTGCAGGGGGCTCCGACTGAAGCTTTCTTT. Residues: CASSLQGAPTEAFF.